This entry features one TCR beta chain sequence. Its antigen is unidentified. Germline values: CDR1 MNHEY, CDR2 SMNVEV (reference sequence). The CDR3 spans 17 residues. V lost 5 bases, J lost 0 bases, and 16 bases lay in between. This sample is drawn from a study of Ad26.COV2.S vaccination and SARS-CoV-2 variants. Study conclusions and caveats: Placebo recipients trailed vaccine recipients in spike-specific TCR breadth. Across vaccine and placebo recipients, the breadth of non-spike TCRs was similar.

Produced via immunoSEQ multiplex PCR; TCRdb's table is partial and in-frame only. The sample gives about 350,000 clones, approximately 86% of which show up once; around a tenth is in the top ten. Treatment given: about 20 received Ad26.COV2.S at low or high dose, single or two shots; 5 received placebo; per-sample allocation not given. Material that was analyzed had been drawn on day 63 after the first vaccine or placebo injection. Adults aged 18-55 years in Boston included the donor. The sequence derives from a person aged 18 to 59 who received the Ad26.COV2.S COVID-19 vaccine or a placebo. The sample here was peripheral blood, taken in a trial of Ad26.COV2.S vaccine versus placebo. The chain carries TRBV27 and TRBJ2-2; D remains unclear. The CDR3 DNA is TGTGCCAGCAGTCCCGCCTTGGTAGCAGCGAACACCGGGGAGCTGTTTTTT. It yields the protein CASSPALVAANTGELFF.